This TCR beta chain was captured in a study of blood T cell repertoires in COVID-19 (dated by TCRdb to 2018 to 2021). Study-wide context: Samples from collaborators originated in the United States, Italy and Spain and spanned both the acute and convalescent phases of COVID-19. The prospective study material was composed of cDNA or gDNA derived from T cells, B-cell-depleted T cells, or PBMCs. Subjects who had been exposed to COVID-19, were actively infected with it, or had recovered from it provided the deeply sampled blood TCRbeta repertoires that made up the dataset. The repertoires were made available in a free public database intended to serve as a resource for research on the immune response to SARS-CoV-2. Samples were obtained from the ongoing ImmuneRACE study (first 160 participants) and from about 1,300 subjects provided by 6 global collaborators. Sample metadata almost always included a de-identified subject ID, COVID-19 status, age in years and sex. Where available, HLA class I and class II types were taken from metadata supplied by the sample provider and were not determined by assay-based typing. Broad study findings and their caveats: The quantity of clinical and demographic metadata differed by source and by participant and was supplied without curation.

Including the terminal cysteine and phenylalanine, the CDR3 comprises 14 residues. The kept DNA is CDR3 alone, 42 bases in frame from the first base. V is reduced by 6 bases and J by 3 bases, leaving a spacing of 14 bases between them. As encoded in the germline V gene (reference sequence), CDR1 is MNHEY while CDR2 is SMNVEV. TCRbeta CDR3 regions were amplified from genomic DNA using the immunoSEQ Assay, a bias-controlled multiplex PCR. Per the authors' processing: The number of nucleated cells in each sample was estimated by amplification of reference gene primers within the assay. To quantify the absolute abundance of each unique TCRbeta CDR3 rearrangement, sequence reads were collapsed and filtered. Productive Simpson clonality was computed per sample as the square root of Simpson's diversity index over productive rearrangements. TCRdb stores this immuneACCESS table with in-frame sequences only. Part of the clones is absent; in the studies checked, under half of the shortfall reflects unresolved V genes, and no reason is known for the rest. V, J and clone size were drawn from that table, and D and trimming were deduced from the DNA. Across this sample there are 200,000 to 250,000 clones, with more than 65% seen only once. Approximately 4% of the sample comes from the top ten.

Each collaborating institution followed its own protocols to collect whole blood in K2EDTA tubes. For TCRbeta analysis, collaborators shipped samples as frozen whole blood, isolated PBMCs, or DNA extracted from either of those sample types. The table lists this clone with a count of one. No cognate antigen has been identified for it. The sample holds no much larger clone one base away, and base qualities are not on file. The sequencing input was peripheral blood. The receptor's source is a woman aged 80 or over with acute or convalescent COVID-19. The V and J segments used are TRBV27 and TRBJ1-1; confidence is insufficient to name the D gene. The base sequence is TGTGCCAGCAGCCGGGAGAGGTCGGACACTGAAGCTTTCTTT. Translated, this gives CASSRERSDTEAFF.